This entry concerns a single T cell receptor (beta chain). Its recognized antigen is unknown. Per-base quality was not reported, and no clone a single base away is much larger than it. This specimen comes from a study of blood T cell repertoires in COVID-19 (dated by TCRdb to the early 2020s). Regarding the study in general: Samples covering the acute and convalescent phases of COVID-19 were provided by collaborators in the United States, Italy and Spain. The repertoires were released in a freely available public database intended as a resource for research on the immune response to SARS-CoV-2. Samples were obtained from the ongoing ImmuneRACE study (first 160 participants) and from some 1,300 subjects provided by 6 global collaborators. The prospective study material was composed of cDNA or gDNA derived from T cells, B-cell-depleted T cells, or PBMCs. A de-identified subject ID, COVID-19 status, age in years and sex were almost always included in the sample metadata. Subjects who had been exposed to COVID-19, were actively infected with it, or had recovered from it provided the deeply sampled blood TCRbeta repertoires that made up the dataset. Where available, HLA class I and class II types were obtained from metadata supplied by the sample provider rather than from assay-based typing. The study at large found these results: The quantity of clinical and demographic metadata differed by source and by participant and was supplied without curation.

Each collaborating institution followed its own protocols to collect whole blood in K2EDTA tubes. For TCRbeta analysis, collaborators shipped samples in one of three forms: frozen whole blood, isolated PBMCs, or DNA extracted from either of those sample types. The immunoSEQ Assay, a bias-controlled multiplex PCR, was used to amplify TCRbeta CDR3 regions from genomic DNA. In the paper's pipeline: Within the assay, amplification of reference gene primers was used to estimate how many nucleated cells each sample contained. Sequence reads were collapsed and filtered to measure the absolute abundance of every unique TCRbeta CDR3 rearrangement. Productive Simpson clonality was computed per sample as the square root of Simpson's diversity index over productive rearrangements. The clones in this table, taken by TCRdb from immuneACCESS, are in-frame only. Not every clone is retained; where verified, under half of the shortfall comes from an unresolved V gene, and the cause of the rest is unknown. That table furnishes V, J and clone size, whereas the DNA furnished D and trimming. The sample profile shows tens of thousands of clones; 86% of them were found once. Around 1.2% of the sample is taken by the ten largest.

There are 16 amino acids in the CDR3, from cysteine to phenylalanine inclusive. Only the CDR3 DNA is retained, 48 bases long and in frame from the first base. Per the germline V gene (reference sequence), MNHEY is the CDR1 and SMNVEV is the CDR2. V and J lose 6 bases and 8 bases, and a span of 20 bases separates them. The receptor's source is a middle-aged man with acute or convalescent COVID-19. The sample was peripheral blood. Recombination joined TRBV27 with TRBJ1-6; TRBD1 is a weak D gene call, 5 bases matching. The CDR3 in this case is CASSRRQKGPDSPLHF. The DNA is TGTGCCAGCAGCCGACGACAGAAGGGTCCCGATTCACCCCTCCACTTT.